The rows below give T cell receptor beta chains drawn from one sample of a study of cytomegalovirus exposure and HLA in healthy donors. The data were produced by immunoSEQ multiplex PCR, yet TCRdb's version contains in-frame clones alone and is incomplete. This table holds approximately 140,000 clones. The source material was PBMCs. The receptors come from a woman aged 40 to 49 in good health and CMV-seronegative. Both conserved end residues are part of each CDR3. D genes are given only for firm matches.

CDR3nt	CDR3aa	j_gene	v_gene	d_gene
TGTGCCAGCAGCCCACTAGCGTCTGTCAATGAGCAGTTCTTC	CASSPLASVNEQFF	TRBJ2-1	TRBV7-3	TRBD2
TGTGCCAGCGAGCGGGGTGGATCCTACAATGAGCAGTTCTTC	CASERGGSYNEQFF	TRBJ2-1	TRBV28	TRBD2
TGTGCCAGCAGTTTGGCCGGACAGGGCGCTGTTGCTTTCTTT	CASSLAGQGAVAFF	TRBJ1-1	TRBV28	TRBD1
TGCGCCAGCAGCTTGGGGGGGGGTGACGAGCAGTACTTC	CASSLGGGDEQYF	TRBJ2-7	TRBV5-1	TRBD2
TGTGCCAGCAGTTACTCTCCCGGAACCCAGGGGAAGACCCAGTACTTC	CASSYSPGTQGKTQYF	TRBJ2-5	TRBV6-5	-
TGTGCCATCAGTGTGGAGACTCAAAACTATGGCTACACCTTC	CAISVETQNYGYTF	TRBJ1-2	TRBV10-3	-
TGTGCTAGCAGCCTAACCTGGACAGAAGAGACCCAGTACTTC	CASSLTWTEETQYF	TRBJ2-5	TRBV7-7	-
TGTGCCAGCAGCCTACCGGGGAACTATGGCTACACCTTC	CASSLPGNYGYTF	TRBJ1-2	TRBV7-2	-
TGTGCCAGCAGCTTAACCCGGGACAGACAAGAGACCCAGTACTTC	CASSLTRDRQETQYF	TRBJ2-5	TRBV7-3	TRBD1
TGCGCCAGCAGCCTCCCTAGCGGGGGGGCTTCAGATACGCAGTATTTT	CASSLPSGGASDTQYF	TRBJ2-3	TRBV4-1	TRBD2
TGTGCCACTAGGGGCGGGGCTAGCATAAACACCGGGGAGCTGTTTTTT	CATRGGASINTGELFF	TRBJ2-2	TRBV19	-
TGCGCCAGCACCTTAAACTCTGGCGGGGAGACCCAGTACTTC	CASTLNSGGETQYF	TRBJ2-5	TRBV5-1	-
TGCGCCAGCAGCACCTCAGACAGGGGGTACACTGAAGCTTTCTTT	CASSTSDRGYTEAFF	TRBJ1-1	TRBV4-3	TRBD1
TGTGCCAGCAGCTTAAATCCGGGCTCTGGGGCCAACGTCCTGACTTTC	CASSLNPGSGANVLTF	TRBJ2-6	TRBV7-2	-
TGTGCCATCAGCGGACAGGGATCAAACTATGGCTACACCTTC	CAISGQGSNYGYTF	TRBJ1-2	TRBV10-3	TRBD1
TGTGCCAGCTCCTCCGGGCCCCGGGGGTACGAGCAGTACTTC	CASSSGPRGYEQYF	TRBJ2-7	TRBV6-1	-
TGTGCCAGCAGCTTATTACAGGGGGCCAACGGGGAGCTGTTTTTT	CASSLLQGANGELFF	TRBJ2-2	TRBV7-3	TRBD1
TGTGCCAGCAGTTTGACAGGGGACACTGAAGCTTTCTTT	CASSLTGDTEAFF	TRBJ1-1	TRBV6-5	TRBD1
TGTGCCAGCAGCTACACAGGGAATGTTTTCACTGAAGCTTTCTTT	CASSYTGNVFTEAFF	TRBJ1-1	TRBV13	-
TGCGCCAGCAGCCCCCGGACAGGGGCGGACGAGCAGTACTTC	CASSPRTGADEQYF	TRBJ2-7	TRBV5-1	TRBD1
TGTGCCAGCAGTTCCAGAAACAATGAGCAGTTCTTC	CASSSRNNEQFF	TRBJ2-1	TRBV6-6	-
TGTGCCAGCAGCTTATACGGTGAAACTCACACTGAAGCTTTCTTT	CASSLYGETHTEAFF	TRBJ1-1	TRBV7-6	-
TGCGCCAGCAGCCAAGATTACACGGGCGAGCAGTACTTC	CASSQDYTGEQYF	TRBJ2-7	TRBV4-3	-
TGTGCCAGCTCACCGGAAGCGGGGGTCCTCTGGGAGCAGTACTTC	CASSPEAGVLWEQYF	TRBJ2-7	TRBV18	TRBD2
TGTGCCAGCTCACGAGACTTCGGGGTAGGGTCCACTGAAGCTTTCTTT	CASSRDFGVGSTEAFF	TRBJ1-1	TRBV18	-
TGTGCCAGTAGTATGGGACAGGCGGGGACTGAAGCTTTCTTT	CASSMGQAGTEAFF	TRBJ1-1	TRBV19	TRBD1
TGCGCCAGCAGCTTGGCCCCGGACACTAATTCACCCCTCCACTTT	CASSLAPDTNSPLHF	TRBJ1-6	TRBV5-1	-
TGTGCCAGCACGAGGGGAGGGTCGAACACTGAAGCTTTCTTT	CASTRGGSNTEAFF	TRBJ1-1	TRBV7-9	-
TGCGCCAGCAGCTTGGGACAGGGAACCTCTGGGGCCAACGTCCTGACTTTC	CASSLGQGTSGANVLTF	TRBJ2-6	TRBV5-1	TRBD1
TGTGCCAGCACAGGGGGTAACTTGGGTGAAGCTTTCTTT	CASTGGNLGEAFF	TRBJ1-1	TRBV28	TRBD1
TGCGCCAGCAGTCTTTTGGACAGGGAGGCAGGATCACCCCTCCACTTT	CASSLLDREAGSPLHF	TRBJ1-6	TRBV4-1	TRBD1
TGTGCCAGCTCACCACCGAGCGGAAATACGCAGTATTTT	CASSPPSGNTQYF	TRBJ2-3	TRBV18	-
TGTGCCAGCAGTGCGGGGAATAACAATCAGCCCCAGCATTTT	CASSAGNNNQPQHF	TRBJ1-5	TRBV6-1	-
TGTGCCAGCAGCGTAGGGCAGGATCAGGAAGCTTTCTTT	CASSVGQDQEAFF	TRBJ1-1	TRBV9	-
TGTGCCAGCAGTTCCCCAGGGGGCCCAGAGGCTTTCTTT	CASSSPGGPEAFF	TRBJ1-1	TRBV28	TRBD1
TGCGCCAGCAGCCCCCAAGCGGCGAACACCGGGGAGCTGTTTTTT	CASSPQAANTGELFF	TRBJ2-2	TRBV5-1	-
TGTGCCAGCAGCCCCGCTGGAGACTACGAGCAGTACTTC	CASSPAGDYEQYF	TRBJ2-7	TRBV9	-
TGTGCCAGCAGCTTAAGAGGGCGGGGGTCACCCCTCCACTTT	CASSLRGRGSPLHF	TRBJ1-6	TRBV7-9	-
TGCGCCAGCAGCCAAGTGGCAGGGGTAAACTATGGCTACACCTTC	CASSQVAGVNYGYTF	TRBJ1-2	TRBV4-1	-
TGTGCCAGCAGGCGACAGGTCCGAGAGACCCAGTACTTC	CASRRQVRETQYF	TRBJ2-5	TRBV6-5	-
TGTGCCAGCAGCGTAGCTACTGAAGCTTTCTTT	CASSVATEAFF	TRBJ1-1	TRBV9	-
TGCAAACGGGGGAACACTGAAGCTTTCTTT	CKRGNTEAFF	TRBJ1-1	TRBV20-1	-
TGCGCCAGCAGCTTGTCCCCCGGGGAAGAGACCCAGTACTTC	CASSLSPGEETQYF	TRBJ2-5	TRBV5-1	-
TGTGCCAGCTCACCTACGCACAAGGGAGGGACCGGGGAGCTGTTTTTT	CASSPTHKGGTGELFF	TRBJ2-2	TRBV18	TRBD2
TGTGCCAGCAGCCTGGGACTAGCGGGGGGGCGATACCAAGAGACCCAGTACTTC	CASSLGLAGGRYQETQYF	TRBJ2-5	TRBV7-8	TRBD2
TGTGCCAGTAGTATAGGTACCGGAGGAAGCTCCTACGAGCAGTACTTC	CASSIGTGGSSYEQYF	TRBJ2-7	TRBV19	-
TGTGCCAGCAGCTCAAGCACAGATACGCAGTATTTT	CASSSSTDTQYF	TRBJ2-3	TRBV7-2	-
TGCGCCAGCAGCTTGAACGACAGAAATTCACCCCTCCACTTT	CASSLNDRNSPLHF	TRBJ1-6	TRBV5-1	-
TGTGCCAGCAGTTCCATCCGGACAGGGAATTCACCCCTCCACTTT	CASSSIRTGNSPLHF	TRBJ1-6	TRBV6-5	TRBD1
TGCGCCAGCAACTATCCCGGACAGGGTAACTATGGCTACACCTTC	CASNYPGQGNYGYTF	TRBJ1-2	TRBV4-1	TRBD1